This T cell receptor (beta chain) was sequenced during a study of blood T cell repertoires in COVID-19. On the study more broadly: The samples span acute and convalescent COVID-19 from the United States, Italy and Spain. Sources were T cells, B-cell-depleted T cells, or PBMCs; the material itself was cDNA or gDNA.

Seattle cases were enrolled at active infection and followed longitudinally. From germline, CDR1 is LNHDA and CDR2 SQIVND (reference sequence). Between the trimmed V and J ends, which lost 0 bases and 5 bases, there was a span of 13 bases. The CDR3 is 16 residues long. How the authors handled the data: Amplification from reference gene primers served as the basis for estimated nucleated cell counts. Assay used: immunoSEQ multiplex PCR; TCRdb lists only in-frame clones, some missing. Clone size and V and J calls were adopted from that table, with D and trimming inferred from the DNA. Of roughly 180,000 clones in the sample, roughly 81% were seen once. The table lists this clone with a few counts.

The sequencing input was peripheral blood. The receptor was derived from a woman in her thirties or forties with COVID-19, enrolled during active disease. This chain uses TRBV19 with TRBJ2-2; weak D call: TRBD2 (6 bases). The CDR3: CASSIDGSIKTGELFF. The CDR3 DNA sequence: TGTGCCAGTAGTATAGACGGGAGTATTAAGACCGGGGAGCTGTTTTTT.